The rows below give T cell receptor beta chains drawn from one sample of a study of blood T cells in healthy people across ages. TCRdb reanalysed the 5' RACE reads using MiXCR and keeps one entry per CDR3 protein. The repertoire has 540,000 or so distinct CDR3 sequences, about 24% of them found once; the top ten carry approximately 8.7%. This sample also appeared in a second study, on T cells of mothers and their children.

Sequenced sample: blood. These receptor sequences come from a boy younger than 18 in good health. Each CDR3 is given with its conserved first and last residue. The D gene is left open where the match is weak. Only some rows state a clone size, as once, few, many or a class for expanded clones.

D	size	J	V	CDR3	DNA
-	-	TRBJ2-7	TRBV5-5	CASSRYLDGSYEQYF	TGTGCCAGCAGCCGTTATCTGGACGGATCCTACGAGCAGTACTTC
TRBD1	once	TRBJ1-6	TRBV20-1	CSATPTGVENSPLHF	TGCAGTGCTACGCCGACAGGGGTGGAGAATTCACCCCTCCACTTT
TRBD1	few	TRBJ2-1	TRBV14	CASSHQGAPVNEQFF	TGTGCCAGCAGCCATCAGGGGGCTCCCGTCAATGAGCAGTTCTTC
-	-	TRBJ1-4	TRBV21-1	CASNNTGTGFFREKLFF	TGTGCCAGCAACAATACCGGAACAGGGTTCTTTAGAGAAAAACTGTTTTTT
-	-	TRBJ2-5	TRBV28	CASSFLFSRQQYF	TGTGCCAGCAGTTTCCTCTTTTCTCGCCAGCAGTACTTC
-	few	TRBJ2-7	TRBV7-2	CASSRSVPSSYEQYF	TGTGCCAGCAGCCGTAGCGTCCCCAGCTCCTACGAGCAGTACTTC
-	-	TRBJ1-4	TRBV7-2	CASSSTPTNEKLFF	TGTGCCAGCAGCTCGACACCAACTAATGAAAAACTGTTTTTT
TRBD2	-	TRBJ2-6	TRBV2	CASSGNAGTSGSEANVLTF	TGTGCCAGCAGTGGGAATGCCGGGACTAGCGGCTCTGAGGCCAACGTCCTGACTTTC
TRBD2	few	TRBJ2-1	TRBV20-1	CSATPGLADSYNEQFF	TGCAGTGCTACTCCGGGACTAGCGGACTCCTACAATGAGCAGTTCTTC
TRBD2	-	TRBJ2-5	TRBV28	CASSLTPGLVAQYF	TGTGCCAGCAGTTTAACGCCGGGACTAGTAGCCCAGTACTTC
-	few	TRBJ2-1	TRBV4-1	CASSQVLGVEQFF	TGCGCCAGCAGCCAAGTGCTGGGGGTTGAGCAGTTCTTC
-	few	TRBJ1-1	TRBV20-1	CSARYTGRTEAFF	TGCAGTGCTAGATATACAGGGAGGACTGAAGCTTTCTTT
-	-	TRBJ1-5	TRBV29-1	CSVKDDSNQPQHF	TGCAGCGTTAAGGACGATAGCAATCAGCCCCAGCATTTT
-	few	TRBJ2-2	TRBV5-1	CASSRGPDTGELFF	TGCGCCAGCAGCCGGGGGCCGGACACCGGGGAGCTGTTTTTT
-	many	TRBJ2-7	TRBV28	CASNGQVQGYSSYEQYF	TGTGCCAGCAACGGGCAGGTTCAAGGTTATAGCTCCTACGAGCAGTACTTC
TRBD2	-	TRBJ2-1	TRBV11-3	CASSLASGGPGNEQFF	TGTGCCAGCAGCTTAGCCTCGGGAGGGCCGGGGAATGAGCAGTTCTTC
TRBD2	-	TRBJ2-5	TRBV13	CASSLASSGRIGETQYF	TGTGCCAGCAGCTTAGCCTCCAGCGGGAGAATAGGGGAGACCCAGTACTTC
-	few	TRBJ2-7	TRBV20-1	CSASAGTSSYEQYF	TGCAGTGCTAGTGCCGGGACCTCATCCTACGAGCAGTACTTC
-	few	TRBJ2-2	TRBV5-1	CASSFTVNTGELFF	TGCGCCAGCAGCTTTACCGTGAACACCGGGGAGCTGTTTTTT
TRBD1	once	TRBJ1-2	TRBV5-1	CASSSGDRRNGYTF	TGCGCCAGCAGCTCCGGGGACAGACGGAATGGCTACACCTTC
TRBD2	-	TRBJ2-1	TRBV7-8	CASSEGLAGINEQFF	TGTGCCAGCAGCGAGGGACTAGCGGGGATTAATGAGCAGTTCTTC
TRBD2	few	TRBJ2-5	TRBV5-1	CASSLLGLAFSRETQYF	TGCGCCAGCAGCCTGCTGGGACTAGCATTTTCCCGAGAGACCCAGTACTTC
TRBD1	few	TRBJ2-7	TRBV4-3	CASSQEPGQAWKQYF	TGCGCCAGCAGCCAAGAGCCGGGACAGGCGTGGAAGCAGTACTTC